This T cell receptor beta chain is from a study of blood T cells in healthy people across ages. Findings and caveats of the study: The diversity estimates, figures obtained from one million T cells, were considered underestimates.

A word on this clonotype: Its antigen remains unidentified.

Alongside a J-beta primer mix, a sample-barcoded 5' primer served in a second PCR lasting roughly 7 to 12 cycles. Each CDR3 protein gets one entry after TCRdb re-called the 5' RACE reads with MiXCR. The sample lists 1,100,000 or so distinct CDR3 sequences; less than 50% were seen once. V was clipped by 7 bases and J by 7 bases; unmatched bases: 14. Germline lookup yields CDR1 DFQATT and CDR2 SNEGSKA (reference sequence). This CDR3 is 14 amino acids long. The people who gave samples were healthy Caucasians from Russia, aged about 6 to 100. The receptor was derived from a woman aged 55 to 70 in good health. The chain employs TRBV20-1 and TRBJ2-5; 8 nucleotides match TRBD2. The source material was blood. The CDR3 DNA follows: TGCAGTGAGAGGTCGAGCGGGGGTAAAGGGACCCAGTACTTC. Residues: CSERSSGGKGTQYF.